This TCR beta chain was sequenced for a study of technical replicates of blood from a few donors. Here immunoSEQ multiplex PCR was the method, and the copy in TCRdb shows in-frame clones only, minus some. The top ten clones hold under 4% of a sample with approximately 52,000 clones, roughly 92% of them seen once. Germline loops: CDR1 SNHLY, CDR2 FYNNEI. V lost 6 bases to trimming and J lost 3 bases, with 14 bases between them. The CDR3 length is 15 residues. The chain is built from TRBV2 and TRBJ1-4, with no clear D. Material: PBMCs. The clonotype was recovered from a human donor in good health. Some clones in this sample may be carry-over from other donors' samples. This chain's CDR3 is CASSNEGVANEKLFF. The CDR3 DNA reads as TGTGCCAGCAGCAACGAGGGAGTCGCTAATGAAAAACTGTTTTTT.